This T cell receptor beta chain was observed in a study of beta chain features in type 1 diabetes. Study-wide findings and caveats: Moderately but significantly shorter TCRB CDR3s were found in Type 1 diabetes patients in all four CD4+ subsets. Any HLA type influence on TCRB rearrangement was left unresolved here.

This clone showed up just a few times. What it recognizes is unknown. Trimming removed 3 bases from V and 4 bases from J, with 16 bases in between. Germline assignment: CDR1 KGHSH and CDR2 LQKENI. The CDR3 consists of 15 residues. Expressed TCRB transcripts were sequenced, since all the RNA that had been isolated was reverse transcribed. Using immunoSEQ multiplex PCR, the repertoire was profiled, and TCRdb retains in-frame clones only, with some absent. In the table there are 300,000 to 450,000 clones, around 12% of which are singletons. Sequencing was performed on naive CD4+ T cells from blood. The rearrangement joins TRBV18 to TRBJ2-7, with a weak D call TRBD1 (7 bases). The receptor comes from a woman in her late teens or twenties with type 1 diabetes. The chain's CDR3 is CASSPGQGGFYEQYF. CDR3 DNA sequence: TGTGCCAGCTCACCGGGGCAGGGGGGATTTTACGAGCAGTACTTC.